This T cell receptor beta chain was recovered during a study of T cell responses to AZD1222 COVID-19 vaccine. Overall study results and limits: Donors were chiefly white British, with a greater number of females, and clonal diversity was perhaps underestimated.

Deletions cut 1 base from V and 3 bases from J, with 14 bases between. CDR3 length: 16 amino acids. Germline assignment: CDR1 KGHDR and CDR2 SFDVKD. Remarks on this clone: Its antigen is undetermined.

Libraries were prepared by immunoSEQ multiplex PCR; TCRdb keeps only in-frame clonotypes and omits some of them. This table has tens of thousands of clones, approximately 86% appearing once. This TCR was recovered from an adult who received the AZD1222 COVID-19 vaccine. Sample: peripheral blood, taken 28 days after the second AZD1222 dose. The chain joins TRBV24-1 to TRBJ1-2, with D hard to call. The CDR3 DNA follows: TGTGCCACCAGTGATTTCCACAGAGATGGATACTATGGCTACACCTTC. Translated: CATSDFHRDGYYGYTF.